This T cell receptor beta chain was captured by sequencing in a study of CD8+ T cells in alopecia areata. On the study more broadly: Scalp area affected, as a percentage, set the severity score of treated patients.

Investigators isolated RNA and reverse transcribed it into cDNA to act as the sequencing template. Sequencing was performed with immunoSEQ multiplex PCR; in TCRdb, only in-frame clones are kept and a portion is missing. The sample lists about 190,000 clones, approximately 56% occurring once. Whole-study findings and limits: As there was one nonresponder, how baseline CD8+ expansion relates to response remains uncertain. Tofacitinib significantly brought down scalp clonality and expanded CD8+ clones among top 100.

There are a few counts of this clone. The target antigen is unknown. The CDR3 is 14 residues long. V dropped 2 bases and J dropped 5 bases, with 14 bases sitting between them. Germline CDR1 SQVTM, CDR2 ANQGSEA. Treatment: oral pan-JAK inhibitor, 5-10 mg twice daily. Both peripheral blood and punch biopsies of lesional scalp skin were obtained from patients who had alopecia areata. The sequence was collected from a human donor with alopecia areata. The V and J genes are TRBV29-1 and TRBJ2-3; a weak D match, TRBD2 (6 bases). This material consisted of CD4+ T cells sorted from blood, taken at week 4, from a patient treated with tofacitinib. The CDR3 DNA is TGCAGCGTTGAATCCAGACTAGAGCTAGATACGCAGTATTTT. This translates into CSVESRLELDTQYF.